This TCR beta chain was retrieved from a study of CD8+CD57+ T cells in acquired aplastic anemia. TCR beta VDJ combinations and CDR3 sequences were profiled from genomic DNA. TCRdb passed the reads through MiXCR, listing each CDR3 protein once. The table includes approximately 170,000 distinct CDR3 sequences, about 53% detected once. This clonotype showed up many times. Losses at the gene ends were 4 bases for V and 6 bases for J; bases not matched to a gene: 7. Germline CDR1 is MNHEY and CDR2 is SVGAGI. The CDR3 spans 14 residues. Input material: sorted CD4+, CD8+, or CD8+CD57+ T cells (not recorded which) from PBMCs. V is TRBV6-5 and J is TRBJ2-7; 9 bases are shared with TRBD2. The sequence was collected from a human donor in good health, serving as a control. The CDR3 nucleotides are TGTGCCAGCAGTTCGGGCGGGGGGGCTGCCGAGCAGTACTTC. It translates to CASSSGGGAAEQYF.